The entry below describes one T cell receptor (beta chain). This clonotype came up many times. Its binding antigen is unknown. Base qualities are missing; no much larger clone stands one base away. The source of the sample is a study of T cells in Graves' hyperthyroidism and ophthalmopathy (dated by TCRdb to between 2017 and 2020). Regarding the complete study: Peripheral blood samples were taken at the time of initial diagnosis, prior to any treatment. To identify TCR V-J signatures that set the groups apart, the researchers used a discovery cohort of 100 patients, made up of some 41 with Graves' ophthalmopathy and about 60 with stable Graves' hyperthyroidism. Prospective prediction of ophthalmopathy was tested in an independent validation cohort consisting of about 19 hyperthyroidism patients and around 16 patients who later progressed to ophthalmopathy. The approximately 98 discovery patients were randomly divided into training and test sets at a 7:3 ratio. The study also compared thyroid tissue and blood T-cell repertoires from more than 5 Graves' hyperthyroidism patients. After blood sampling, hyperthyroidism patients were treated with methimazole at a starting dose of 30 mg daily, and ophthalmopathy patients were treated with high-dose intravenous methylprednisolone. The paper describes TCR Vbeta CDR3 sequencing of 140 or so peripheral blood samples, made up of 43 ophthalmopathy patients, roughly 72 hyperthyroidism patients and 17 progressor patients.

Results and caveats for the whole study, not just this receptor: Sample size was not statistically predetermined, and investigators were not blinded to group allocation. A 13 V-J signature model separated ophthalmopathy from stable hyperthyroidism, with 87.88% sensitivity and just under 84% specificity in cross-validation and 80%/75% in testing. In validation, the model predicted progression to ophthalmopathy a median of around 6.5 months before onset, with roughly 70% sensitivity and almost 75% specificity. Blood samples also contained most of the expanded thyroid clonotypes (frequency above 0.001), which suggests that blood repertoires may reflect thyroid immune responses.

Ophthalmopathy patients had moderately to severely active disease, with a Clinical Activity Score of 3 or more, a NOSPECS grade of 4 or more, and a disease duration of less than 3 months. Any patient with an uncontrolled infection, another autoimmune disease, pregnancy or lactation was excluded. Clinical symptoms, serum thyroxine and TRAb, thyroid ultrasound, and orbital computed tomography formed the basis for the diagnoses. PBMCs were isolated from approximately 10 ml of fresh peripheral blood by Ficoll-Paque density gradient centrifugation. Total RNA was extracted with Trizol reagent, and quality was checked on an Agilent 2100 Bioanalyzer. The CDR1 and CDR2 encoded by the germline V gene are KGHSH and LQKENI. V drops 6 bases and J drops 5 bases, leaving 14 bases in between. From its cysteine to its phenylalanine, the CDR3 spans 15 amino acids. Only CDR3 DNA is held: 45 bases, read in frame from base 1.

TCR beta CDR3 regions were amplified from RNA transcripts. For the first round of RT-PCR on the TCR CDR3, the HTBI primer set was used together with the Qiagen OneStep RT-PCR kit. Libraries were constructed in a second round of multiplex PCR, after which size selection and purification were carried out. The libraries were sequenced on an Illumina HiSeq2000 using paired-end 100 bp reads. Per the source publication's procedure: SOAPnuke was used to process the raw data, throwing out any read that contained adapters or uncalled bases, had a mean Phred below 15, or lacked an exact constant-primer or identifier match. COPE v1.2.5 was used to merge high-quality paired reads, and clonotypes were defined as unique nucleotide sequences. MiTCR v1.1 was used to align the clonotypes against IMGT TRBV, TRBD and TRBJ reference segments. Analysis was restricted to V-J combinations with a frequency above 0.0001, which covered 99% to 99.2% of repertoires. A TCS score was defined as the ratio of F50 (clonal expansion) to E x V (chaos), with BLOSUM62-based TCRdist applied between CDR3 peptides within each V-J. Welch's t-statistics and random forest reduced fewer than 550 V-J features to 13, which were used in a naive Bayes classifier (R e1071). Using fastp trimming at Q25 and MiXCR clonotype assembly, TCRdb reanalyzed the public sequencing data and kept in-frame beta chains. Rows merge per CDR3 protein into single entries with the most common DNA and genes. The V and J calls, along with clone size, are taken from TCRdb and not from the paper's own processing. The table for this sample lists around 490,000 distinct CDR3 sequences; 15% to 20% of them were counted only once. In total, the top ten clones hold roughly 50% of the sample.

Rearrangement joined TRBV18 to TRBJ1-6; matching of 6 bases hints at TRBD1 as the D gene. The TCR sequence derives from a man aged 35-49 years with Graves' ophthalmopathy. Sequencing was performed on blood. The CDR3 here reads CASSSTGRNNSPLHF. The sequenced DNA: TGTGCCAGCTCGTCCACAGGGCGGAATAATTCACCCCTCCACTTT.